This T cell receptor beta chain was sequenced in a study of shared clonotypes between healthy human individuals. Using immunoSEQ multiplex PCR, the repertoire was profiled, and TCRdb retains in-frame clones only, with some absent. The sample has some 1.1 million clones; 70% to 85% are singletons. This CDR3 has 13 residues. Germline CDR1 SGHRS, CDR2 YFSETQ. Trimming shortened V by 5 bases and J by 3 bases, and 11 bases separated the two germline ends. The material sequenced was memory CD4+ T cells from PBMCs. The subset here: CD45RA-negative fraction. This sequence originates from a man aged 18 to 35 in good health. Some clones in this sample may be carry-over from other donors' samples. The rearrangement links TRBV5-1 to TRBJ1-2, with D possibly matching TRBD1 (5 bases). The CDR3 reads CASRLQGDYGYTF. CDR3 DNA sequence: TGCGCCAGCAGACTTCAGGGAGACTATGGCTACACCTTC.